Included here is one TCR beta chain sequence, with context. Germline CDR1 is LGHDT and CDR2 is YNNKEL (reference sequence). V lost 6 bases, J lost 0 bases, and 12 bases lay in between. The CDR3 runs 14 residues. This entry belongs to a study of identical twins. A universal primer site was created by template switching, with the cDNA bearing unique molecular identifiers. TCRdb ran MiXCR on the 5' RACE reads and lists one entry per CDR3 protein. The repertoire holds hundreds of thousands of distinct CDR3 sequences, with roughly a quarter as singletons. These same records also appear under a second study, on T cells expressing NK-cell markers.

This clonotype was sampled from a woman aged 18-29 years in good health. The chain has TRBV3-1 and TRBJ2-7, with TRBD2 as a possible D gene (6 bases). Specimen: CD4+ T cells sorted from blood. The CDR3 protein is CASSRTTVSYEQYF. CDR3 nucleotide sequence: TGTGCCAGCAGTAGGACTACCGTCTCCTACGAGCAGTACTTC.